The rows below give T cell receptor beta chains drawn from one sample of a study of beta chain features in type 1 diabetes. Clones were read by immunoSEQ multiplex PCR, and TCRdb kept only the in-frame ones, dropping some. The sample records under 350,000 clones, 8% being singletons. Sequencing input: central memory CD4+ T cells from blood. These receptors were collected from a woman between 18 and 30 years old in good health. Both conserved end residues are part of each CDR3. A D gene is named only where the DNA matches it firmly. Rows give clone size only sometimes, using once, few, many, or a class for an expanded clone.

cdr3_length: 14; v_call: TRBV11-2; d_call: .; j_call: TRBJ2-5; clone_size: .; cdr3_nt: TGTGCCAGCAGCTTCGCCCGGGGCTGGGAGACCCAGTACTTC; cdr3_aa: CASSFARGWETQYF
cdr3_length: 17; v_call: TRBV2; d_call: TRBD2; j_call: TRBJ2-3; clone_size: many; cdr3_nt: TGTGCCAGCAGATACGGAGGGACTAGCGGACTCACGGATACGCAGTATTTT; cdr3_aa: CASRYGGTSGLTDTQYF
cdr3_length: 14; v_call: TRBV6-6; d_call: TRBD2; j_call: TRBJ2-3; clone_size: few; cdr3_nt: TGTGCCAGCAGTTTGGGGAGGGGCGCAGATACGCAGTATTTT; cdr3_aa: CASSLGRGADTQYF
cdr3_length: 15; v_call: TRBV5-4; d_call: TRBD1; j_call: TRBJ2-3; clone_size: few; cdr3_nt: TGTGCCAGCAGCTCCGGACAGGGGGCCACAGATACGCAGTATTTT; cdr3_aa: CASSSGQGATDTQYF
cdr3_length: 15; v_call: TRBV6-6; d_call: .; j_call: TRBJ2-2; clone_size: few; cdr3_nt: TGTGCCAGCAGTTACAAGACAGGAAACACCGGGGAGCTGTTTTTT; cdr3_aa: CASSYKTGNTGELFF
cdr3_length: 13; v_call: TRBV5-1; d_call: .; j_call: TRBJ1-4; clone_size: .; cdr3_nt: TGCGCCAGCAGGGTTCGTGCGGATGAAAAACTGTTTTTT; cdr3_aa: CASRVRADEKLFF
cdr3_length: 16; v_call: TRBV7-9; d_call: TRBD1; j_call: TRBJ2-1; clone_size: .; cdr3_nt: TGTGCCAGCAGCCCGAACAGCGGACAGGGGAACAATGAGCAGTTCTTC; cdr3_aa: CASSPNSGQGNNEQFF
cdr3_length: 14; v_call: TRBV4-3; d_call: .; j_call: TRBJ1-3; clone_size: .; cdr3_nt: TGCGCCAGCAGCCAAGATCGAACGGGAAACACCATATATTTT; cdr3_aa: CASSQDRTGNTIYF
cdr3_length: 14; v_call: TRBV7-9; d_call: .; j_call: TRBJ1-4; clone_size: .; cdr3_nt: TGTGCCAGCAGCTTAGCGGGGGCCGCCGGGAAACTGTTTTTT; cdr3_aa: CASSLAGAAGKLFF
cdr3_length: 15; v_call: TRBV5-1; d_call: TRBD1; j_call: TRBJ2-5; clone_size: .; cdr3_nt: TGCGCCAGCAGCTTGACCGGACAGGCTGTGGAGACCCAGTACTTC; cdr3_aa: CASSLTGQAVETQYF
cdr3_length: 10; v_call: TRBV25-1; d_call: TRBD1; j_call: TRBJ1-1; clone_size: .; cdr3_nt: TGTGCCCCCGGGACAGGTGAAGCTTTCTTT; cdr3_aa: CAPGTGEAFF
cdr3_length: 15; v_call: TRBV9; d_call: .; j_call: TRBJ2-3; clone_size: .; cdr3_nt: TGTGCCAGCGGGGGCCTGGGACCGCTCGGGGATACGCAGTATTTT; cdr3_aa: CASGGLGPLGDTQYF
cdr3_length: 16; v_call: TRBV6-5; d_call: TRBD2; j_call: TRBJ2-3; clone_size: few; cdr3_nt: TGTGCCAGCAGTTACTCCCTAGCGGGGCGCCCACATACGCAGTATTTT; cdr3_aa: CASSYSLAGRPHTQYF
cdr3_length: 14; v_call: TRBV7-6; d_call: TRBD2; j_call: TRBJ2-1; clone_size: few; cdr3_nt: TGTGCCAGCAGCCCTAGCGGCAGCTACAATGAGCAGTTCTTC; cdr3_aa: CASSPSGSYNEQFF
cdr3_length: 18; v_call: TRBV4-3; d_call: .; j_call: TRBJ2-1; clone_size: .; cdr3_nt: TGCGCCAGCAGCCAAGACCACACCGGAGAGGGGTCCTACAATGAGCAGTTCTTC; cdr3_aa: CASSQDHTGEGSYNEQFF
cdr3_length: 13; v_call: TRBV7-2; d_call: .; j_call: TRBJ1-2; clone_size: few; cdr3_nt: TGTGCCAGCAGCTTACCAGCGAACTATGGCTACACCTTC; cdr3_aa: CASSLPANYGYTF
cdr3_length: 14; v_call: TRBV28; d_call: TRBD1; j_call: TRBJ1-5; clone_size: .; cdr3_nt: TGTGCCAGCAGTCCCGGACAGGGAGGTCAGCCCCAGCATTTT; cdr3_aa: CASSPGQGGQPQHF
cdr3_length: 15; v_call: TRBV6-1; d_call: .; j_call: TRBJ2-1; clone_size: .; cdr3_nt: TGTGCCAGCAGTTTAAGTGCGAACTCCTACAATGAGCAGTTCTTC; cdr3_aa: CASSLSANSYNEQFF
cdr3_length: 15; v_call: TRBV5-8; d_call: .; j_call: TRBJ1-4; clone_size: few; cdr3_nt: TGTGCCAGCAGCGCCGCAGATCGGAGGGGGGAAAAACTGTTTTTT; cdr3_aa: CASSAADRRGEKLFF
cdr3_length: 12; v_call: TRBV18; d_call: .; j_call: TRBJ2-5; clone_size: few; cdr3_nt: TGTGCCAGCTCACCACGGGGGGAGACCCAGTACTTC; cdr3_aa: CASSPRGETQYF
cdr3_length: 14; v_call: TRBV9; d_call: TRBD1; j_call: TRBJ1-2; clone_size: few; cdr3_nt: TGTGCCAGCAGCGCAATTGAGGGGGCGGACGGCTACACCTTC; cdr3_aa: CASSAIEGADGYTF
cdr3_length: 15; v_call: TRBV6-1; d_call: .; j_call: TRBJ1-1; clone_size: few; cdr3_nt: TGTGCCAGCAGAGACACGGGACTCGCGAACACTGAAGCTTTCTTT; cdr3_aa: CASRDTGLANTEAFF
cdr3_length: 14; v_call: TRBV9; d_call: .; j_call: TRBJ1-2; clone_size: .; cdr3_nt: TGTGCCAGCCGGCCCGGGAGTGGGAACTATGGCTACACCTTC; cdr3_aa: CASRPGSGNYGYTF
cdr3_length: 13; v_call: TRBV7-8; d_call: .; j_call: TRBJ2-4; clone_size: many; cdr3_nt: TGTGCCAGCAGCCGTACAGTAATCAACATTCAGTACTTC; cdr3_aa: CASSRTVINIQYF
cdr3_length: 11; v_call: TRBV5-6; d_call: .; j_call: TRBJ2-1; clone_size: .; cdr3_nt: TGTGCCAGCAGCAGCGGCAATGAGCAGTTCTTC; cdr3_aa: CASSSGNEQFF
cdr3_length: 15; v_call: TRBV19; d_call: .; j_call: TRBJ2-1; clone_size: many; cdr3_nt: TGTGCCAGTAGTATGAGCGGAAGGGGTTACAATGAGCAGTTCTTC; cdr3_aa: CASSMSGRGYNEQFF
cdr3_length: 14; v_call: TRBV5-4; d_call: .; j_call: TRBJ1-6; clone_size: .; cdr3_nt: TGTGCCAGCAGCTCACAGGATAGAGATTCACCCCTCCACTTT; cdr3_aa: CASSSQDRDSPLHF
cdr3_length: 12; v_call: TRBV7-9; d_call: .; j_call: TRBJ1-2; clone_size: many; cdr3_nt: TGTGCCAGCAGCTTCCAGGGCGAAGGCTACACCTTC; cdr3_aa: CASSFQGEGYTF
cdr3_length: 17; v_call: TRBV7-2; d_call: .; j_call: TRBJ1-4; clone_size: .; cdr3_nt: TGTGCCAGCAGCCTACAGAGTCGGGGAGCAACTAATGAAAAACTGTTTTTT; cdr3_aa: CASSLQSRGATNEKLFF
cdr3_length: 13; v_call: TRBV7-9; d_call: .; j_call: TRBJ2-1; clone_size: .; cdr3_nt: TGTGCCAGCAGCTTTGACAGGCCCGATGAGCAGTTCTTC; cdr3_aa: CASSFDRPDEQFF
cdr3_length: 15; v_call: TRBV28; d_call: TRBD1; j_call: TRBJ1-6; clone_size: .; cdr3_nt: TGTGCCAGCAGCCGGACAGGGCGCGATAATTCACCCCTCCACTTT; cdr3_aa: CASSRTGRDNSPLHF
cdr3_length: 12; v_call: TRBV29-1; d_call: TRBD1; j_call: TRBJ2-7; clone_size: few; cdr3_nt: TGCAGCGTGTCGACAGGGTGGAACGAGCAGTACTTC; cdr3_aa: CSVSTGWNEQYF
cdr3_length: 15; v_call: TRBV5-1; d_call: TRBD2; j_call: TRBJ2-3; clone_size: .; cdr3_nt: TGCGCCAGCAGCGGCGGGGGTACTAGCACAGATACGCAGTATTTT; cdr3_aa: CASSGGGTSTDTQYF
cdr3_length: 14; v_call: TRBV7-2; d_call: .; j_call: TRBJ2-3; clone_size: many; cdr3_nt: TGTGCCAGCAGCTTCTATGGTAGCACAGATACGCAGTATTTT; cdr3_aa: CASSFYGSTDTQYF
cdr3_length: 15; v_call: TRBV29-1; d_call: TRBD2; j_call: TRBJ2-3; clone_size: .; cdr3_nt: TGCAGCGTAGCGGGACTAGCGGGTCCCACAGATACGCAGTATTTT; cdr3_aa: CSVAGLAGPTDTQYF
cdr3_length: 13; v_call: TRBV6-1; d_call: .; j_call: TRBJ1-2; clone_size: few; cdr3_nt: TGTGCCAGCAGTGAAGGGTGGGGCTATGGCTACACCTTC; cdr3_aa: CASSEGWGYGYTF
cdr3_length: 14; v_call: TRBV7-8; d_call: .; j_call: TRBJ1-6; clone_size: .; cdr3_nt: TGTGCCAGCAGGCAACAGGGTTGGGATTCACCCCTCCACTTT; cdr3_aa: CASRQQGWDSPLHF
cdr3_length: 11; v_call: TRBV29-1; d_call: .; j_call: TRBJ2-7; clone_size: .; cdr3_nt: TGCAGTGTAGGACCAAGCCACGAGCAGTACTTC; cdr3_aa: CSVGPSHEQYF
cdr3_length: 17; v_call: TRBV7-2; d_call: TRBD1; j_call: TRBJ1-2; clone_size: .; cdr3_nt: TGTGCCAGCAGCTTAAGTTTTAGCCTTGGACAGGGGTATGGCTACACCTTC; cdr3_aa: CASSLSFSLGQGYGYTF
cdr3_length: 12; v_call: TRBV29-1; d_call: TRBD1; j_call: TRBJ2-7; clone_size: few; cdr3_nt: TGCAGCGTTTACAGGACAGGCTACGAGCAGTACTTC; cdr3_aa: CSVYRTGYEQYF
cdr3_length: 14; v_call: TRBV7-3; d_call: TRBD1; j_call: TRBJ2-1; clone_size: .; cdr3_nt: TGTGCCAGCAGCTTAGACAGGGGCGGGGATGAGCAGTTCTTC; cdr3_aa: CASSLDRGGDEQFF
cdr3_length: 17; v_call: TRBV23-1; d_call: .; j_call: TRBJ1-1; clone_size: many; cdr3_nt: TGCGCCAGCAGTCAATCGCAGGGGATAGTATGGAACACTGAAGCTTTCTTT; cdr3_aa: CASSQSQGIVWNTEAFF
cdr3_length: 14; v_call: TRBV7-2; d_call: .; j_call: TRBJ2-5; clone_size: few; cdr3_nt: TGTGCCAGCAGCTTAGAGTGGAGCTCGGAGACCCAGTACTTC; cdr3_aa: CASSLEWSSETQYF
cdr3_length: 14; v_call: TRBV27; d_call: .; j_call: TRBJ1-4; clone_size: .; cdr3_nt: TGTGCCAGCAGAACCCCGCAGACTAATGAAAAACTGTTTTTT; cdr3_aa: CASRTPQTNEKLFF
cdr3_length: 15; v_call: TRBV6-1; d_call: .; j_call: TRBJ2-2; clone_size: .; cdr3_nt: TGTGCCAGCACATACGGACAGCCGAACACCGGGGAGCTGTTTTTT; cdr3_aa: CASTYGQPNTGELFF
cdr3_length: 12; v_call: TRBV11-2; d_call: .; j_call: TRBJ2-1; clone_size: .; cdr3_nt: TGTGCCAGCAGCTCAAGGATGTATGAGCAGTTCTTC; cdr3_aa: CASSSRMYEQFF
cdr3_length: 16; v_call: TRBV6-5; d_call: TRBD1; j_call: TRBJ1-5; clone_size: few; cdr3_nt: TGTGCCAGCAGTTACGCTTACCGGACAGGCGATCAGCCCCAGCATTTT; cdr3_aa: CASSYAYRTGDQPQHF
cdr3_length: 15; v_call: TRBV30; d_call: TRBD2; j_call: TRBJ2-5; clone_size: .; cdr3_nt: TGTGCCTGGAGCCGAACGGGACTAGCGGGAGAGACCCAGTACTTC; cdr3_aa: CAWSRTGLAGETQYF
cdr3_length: 17; v_call: TRBV19; d_call: .; j_call: TRBJ2-6; clone_size: .; cdr3_nt: TGTGCCAGTAGTATAGGGGGCGGATGGACTGGGGCCAACGTCCTGACTTTC; cdr3_aa: CASSIGGGWTGANVLTF
cdr3_length: 15; v_call: TRBV7-2; d_call: .; j_call: TRBJ2-6; clone_size: few; cdr3_nt: TGTGCCAGCAGCATGGACAGCTCTGGGGCCAACGTCCTGACTTTC; cdr3_aa: CASSMDSSGANVLTF
cdr3_length: 15; v_call: TRBV25-1; d_call: .; j_call: TRBJ2-4; clone_size: .; cdr3_nt: TGTGCCAGCAGTGATCCCGGCCTAGCCAAAAACATTCAGTACTTC; cdr3_aa: CASSDPGLAKNIQYF
cdr3_length: 14; v_call: TRBV2; d_call: .; j_call: TRBJ2-1; clone_size: few; cdr3_nt: TGTGCCAGCATTCCCGGCAGGACGTACAATGAGCAGTTCTTC; cdr3_aa: CASIPGRTYNEQFF